This T cell receptor beta chain was profiled in a study of T cell repertoires in ileal Crohn's disease. General study points: Endoscopic recurrence occurred in every patient whose clonality exceeded 26.8%.

The CDR3 is 16 amino acids. The J segment lost 2 bases and the V segment lost 1 base, leaving 8 bases of the junction unmatched. Per the germline V gene, CDR1 is SQVTM and CDR2 is ANQGSEA. Worth noting for this clone: Its specificity is not known.

Sequencing was performed with immunoSEQ multiplex PCR; in TCRdb, only in-frame clones are kept and a portion is missing. The sample comprises about 6,400 clones, around 79% of which are singletons, and around 16% rests with the top ten. The TCR originated in an adult with Crohn's disease. This rearrangement joins TRBV29-1 to TRBJ2-3, with 8 bases that match TRBD2. Input material: ileal tissue. The CDR3 nucleotides are TGCAGCGTTGAAGGGCGACTAGCGCTCAACACAGATACGCAGTATTTT. Translation gives CSVEGRLALNTDTQYF.